This T cell receptor (beta chain) comes out of a study of blood T cell repertoires in COVID-19. V lost 7 bases, J lost 2 bases, and 7 bases stayed unmatched. Germline loops: CDR1 MNHEY, CDR2 SVGAGI. This CDR3 spans 14 amino acids. Study processing details: The assay estimated nucleated cells by amplifying reference gene primers. Here immunoSEQ multiplex PCR was the method, and the copy in TCRdb shows in-frame clones only, minus some. The V and J calls and clone size were taken over from that table, and D and trimming were inferred from the DNA. The table includes hundreds of thousands of clones, around 86% detected once.

This clonotype originated in a woman aged 25 to 39 with active or convalescent COVID-19. The sample taken for sequencing was peripheral blood. The V and J genes are TRBV6-5 and TRBJ2-7, with TRBD1 identical over 8 bases. CDR3 region: CASTRQGLPYEQYF. DNA for the CDR3: TGTGCCAGCACCCGACAGGGGTTACCCTACGAGCAGTACTTC.